This TCR beta chain is drawn from a study of T cell changes during pregnancy in multiple sclerosis. This clone was recorded only once. The table came from immunoSEQ multiplex PCR; TCRdb's copy has only in-frame clones and leaves some out. The data hold more than 65,000 clones, with roughly nine tenths observed a single time. The origin of this receptor is a female donor with multiple sclerosis, enrolled in a pregnancy study. Sequencing used peripheral blood, obtained in the first trimester of pregnancy.

CDR3 amino acids: CAISDWRLSNEQYF. The DNA for the CDR3 is TGTGCCATCAGTGACTGGCGGCTGTCCAACGAGCAGTACTTC. The rearrangement uses TRBV10-3 and TRBJ2-7; D not certain. Trimming took off 3 bases at V and 5 bases at J, with 14 bases between the two ends. Germline values: CDR1 ENHRY, CDR2 SYGVKD. This CDR3 has 14 residues.